This T cell receptor (beta chain) is drawn from a study of blood T cell repertoires in COVID-19. The germline gives CDR1 LGHDT, CDR2 YNNKEL (reference sequence). Trimming removed 2 bases from V and 5 bases from J, with 18 bases in between. CDR3 length: 17 residues. There are a few counts of this clone. Sequencing was performed with immunoSEQ multiplex PCR; in TCRdb, only in-frame clones are kept and a portion is missing. Here the sample spans some 80,000 clones, roughly 78% being singletons. The source of this sequence is a woman aged 80 or over with active or convalescent COVID-19. The V and J genes are TRBV3-1 (or the pseudogene TRBV3-2) and TRBJ2-2; weak D call: TRBD1 (6 bases). Sequencing input: peripheral blood. The CDR3 nucleotides are TGTGCCAGCAGCCAATTTTTCGCAGGGGTTAGAACCGGGGAGCTGTTTTTT. Its translation: CASSQFFAGVRTGELFF.